This T cell receptor beta chain was sequenced in a study of shared clonotypes between healthy human individuals. TCRdb keeps only in-frame clones here, not all; method: immunoSEQ multiplex PCR. The sample includes around 600,000 clones, roughly 97% of them seen just once. The CDR3 loop spans 14 amino acids. With 6 bases clipped from V and 3 bases from J, the junction kept 6 bases outside the gene matches. The germline CDR1 and CDR2 sequences are MNHNS and SASEGT. Study results and limitations: Against clonotypes common to all four donors, non-shared ones had lower generation probabilities.

Comments on this clone: Its antigen is not identified.

Specimen: naive CD4+ T cells sorted from blood. Indicated subset: CD45RA+ positively selected. The receptor comes from a woman between 25 and 40 years old in good health. This chain links TRBV6-1 with TRBJ2-5; 8 bases agree with TRBD1. The CDR3 sequence is CASRPGQGKETQYF. In DNA, the CDR3 is TGTGCCAGCAGGCCCGGACAGGGTAAAGAGACCCAGTACTTC.